This T cell receptor beta chain comes out of a study of T cell responses to AZD1222 COVID-19 vaccine. Assay: immunoSEQ multiplex PCR; the TCRdb copy retains only in-frame clones and omits some. The table records about 130,000 clones, 88% of them present only once. V was pared by 4 bases and J by 6 bases, with 15 bases between. The CDR3 has 14 residues. Germline values: CDR1 SGHRS, CDR2 YFSETQ. This chain links TRBV5-1 with TRBJ2-3, with D possibly matching TRBD1 (6 bases). Sequencing used peripheral blood, obtained on day 0 of MenACWY control vaccination. This sequence originates from an adult in good health. In DNA, the CDR3 is TGCGCCAGCAGCCTGGGACACCCTGCGGATACGCAGTATTTT. Protein: CASSLGHPADTQYF.